A selection of T cell receptor beta chains follows, all from one sample in a study of cytomegalovirus exposure and HLA in healthy donors. The protocol was immunoSEQ multiplex PCR, while the TCRdb copy is restricted to in-frame clones and leaves out a portion. The sample holds about 130,000 clones, about four fifths seen once. The specimen was PBMCs. The receptor set was obtained from a young man in good health and CMV-seronegative. CDR3s include the opening cysteine and the closing phenylalanine or tryptophan. A D gene is named only where the DNA matches it firmly. Some rows have no size entry. The others give once, few or many, or a class for an expanded clone.

J | D | size | V | DNA | CDR3
TRBJ2-1 | NA | NA | TRBV5-6 | TGTGCCAGCACCGACAGCTCCTACAATGAGCAGTTCTTC | CASTDSSYNEQFF
TRBJ2-1 | NA | NA | TRBV27 | TGTGCCAGCAGTTTTAGCTTGACGTGGTTCTTC | CASSFSLTWFF
TRBJ2-7 | TRBD2 | NA | TRBV18 | TGTGCCAGCTCCCAAGGACTAGGACTTAACGAGCAGTACTTC | CASSQGLGLNEQYF
TRBJ2-7 | TRBD2 | NA | TRBV7-2 | TGTGCCAGCAGCAGAATGTCTAGCGGGTCCTACGAGCAGTACTTC | CASSRMSSGSYEQYF
TRBJ2-3 | TRBD1 | NA | TRBV7-3 | TGTGCCAGCAGCTTAACGGGACAGGGCACAGATACGCAGTATTTT | CASSLTGQGTDTQYF
TRBJ2-6 | TRBD1 | NA | TRBV9 | TGTGCCAGCAGCTACCGGGACAGGGGAACCTCTGGGGCCAACGTCCTGACTTTC | CASSYRDRGTSGANVLTF
TRBJ1-5 | TRBD1 | NA | TRBV7-2 | TGTGCCAGCAGCACCGGGACAGGGAATCAGCCCCAGCATTTT | CASSTGTGNQPQHF
TRBJ2-1 | TRBD2 | NA | TRBV5-1 | TGCGCCAGCAGCATTAGCGGGAGCATCACCTACAATGAGCAGTTCTTC | CASSISGSITYNEQFF
TRBJ2-7 | NA | NA | TRBV28 | TGTGCCAGCAGTTTCCTAGCCGGCAACGAGCAGTACTTC | CASSFLAGNEQYF
TRBJ2-3 | NA | NA | TRBV27 | TGTGCCAGCAGTTTCTATCCAGATACGCAGTATTTT | CASSFYPDTQYF
TRBJ1-2 | NA | NA | TRBV7-2 | TGTGCCAGCAGCTTCCCGGTCATCTCAGGTGGCTACACCTTC | CASSFPVISGGYTF
TRBJ1-2 | TRBD1 | NA | TRBV10-3 | TGTGCCATCAGTGAGTCAGGGGGCAGAGGCTATGGCTACACCTTC | CAISESGGRGYGYTF
TRBJ2-2 | NA | NA | TRBV28 | TGTGCCAGCAGTTTACGGGAACTAGGGGAGCTGTTTTTT | CASSLRELGELFF
TRBJ1-3 | TRBD1 | NA | TRBV18 | TGTGCCAGCTCGCGGGGGACAGGTGGAAACACCATATATTTT | CASSRGTGGNTIYF
TRBJ2-3 | TRBD2 | few | TRBV5-4 | TGTGCCAGCAGCTTGGAGGGCGCGGGGGCAGATACGCAGTATTTT | CASSLEGAGADTQYF
TRBJ2-3 | NA | NA | TRBV7-6 | TGTGCCAGCAGCCCTTATACTAGCACAGATACGCAGTATTTT | CASSPYTSTDTQYF
TRBJ2-7 | NA | NA | TRBV6-5 | TGTGCCAGCAGAGGGACTCTTTACGAGCAGTACTTC | CASRGTLYEQYF
TRBJ1-2 | NA | few | TRBV7-9 | TGTGCCAGCAGCACCAGGGGCGAGGGCTACACCTTC | CASSTRGEGYTF
TRBJ2-7 | TRBD2 | NA | TRBV5-1 | TGCGCCAGCAGCTGGGGCCCCACCGGGACTACGAACGAGCAGTACTTC | CASSWGPTGTTNEQYF
TRBJ2-3 | TRBD2 | NA | TRBV7-2 | TGTGCCAGCAGCTCCACTAGCGGGGGGCTTAGGGATACGCAGTATTTT | CASSSTSGGLRDTQYF
TRBJ1-1 | TRBD1 | NA | TRBV5-4 | TGTGCCAGCAGCTTGGCCTGGACAGGGGATGGGGCTTTCTTT | CASSLAWTGDGAFF
TRBJ2-1 | TRBD2 | NA | TRBV4-1 | TGCGCCAGCAGCCAAGCAACACAAGGTTCGGGGGGGTGGAATGAGCAGTTCTTC | CASSQATQGSGGWNEQFF
TRBJ1-2 | TRBD1 | NA | TRBV9 | TGTGCCAGCAGCATTGACAGGGTTCCTCGTGGCTACACCTTC | CASSIDRVPRGYTF
TRBJ2-1 | TRBD1 | NA | TRBV7-3 | TGTGCCAGCAGCCTTAGACAGGGGGCAAGCTACAATGAGCAGTTCTTC | CASSLRQGASYNEQFF
TRBJ1-1 | NA | NA | TRBV9 | TGTGCCAGCAGCACGCCTCGAGGGGGTTTAAACACTGAAGCTTTCTTT | CASSTPRGGLNTEAFF
TRBJ1-4 | NA | NA | TRBV28 | TGTGCCAGCAGTTTTGCGGGATTTAATGAAAAACTGTTTTTT | CASSFAGFNEKLFF
TRBJ2-3 | TRBD2 | NA | TRBV4-2 | TGTGCCAGCAGCCAAGCGCTAGCGGGAGTACTAGATACGCAGTATTTT | CASSQALAGVLDTQYF
TRBJ1-5 | NA | NA | TRBV6-1 | TGTTCAGGGGCGCGAGAGCCCCAGCATTTT | CSGAREPQHF
TRBJ2-3 | TRBD2 | NA | TRBV29-1 | TGCAGCGTTGCACTCAGGACTAGCGACTTCCCCCTCTCTGTTACGCAGTATTTT | CSVALRTSDFPLSVTQYF
TRBJ2-7 | TRBD2 | once | TRBV29-1 | TGCAGCGTTGAGGGGACCGACAGCGGGAGAGAGGGCGAGCAGTACTTC | CSVEGTDSGREGEQYF
TRBJ2-7 | NA | few | TRBV28 | TGTGCCAGCAGCCTTACCTACGAGCAGTACTTC | CASSLTYEQYF
TRBJ2-7 | TRBD1 | NA | TRBV5-1 | TGCGCCAGCAGCTCGGGACAGCAGGAAGCCGAGCAGTACTTC | CASSSGQQEAEQYF
TRBJ1-4 | NA | few | TRBV5-8 | TGTGCCAGCAGCTCCTACCGGACGGGCGGGGAAAAACTGTTTTTT | CASSSYRTGGEKLFF
TRBJ2-3 | NA | NA | TRBV5-1 | TGCGCCAGCAGCTTGAGGGAGGATACGCAGTATTTT | CASSLREDTQYF
TRBJ1-2 | TRBD1 | NA | TRBV4-3 | TGCGCCAGCAGCCAGGAGGACGGGACAGCATTTAACTATGGCTACACCTTC | CASSQEDGTAFNYGYTF
TRBJ2-7 | TRBD2 | NA | TRBV6-1 | TGTGCCAGCACAGCCCTCCGACTAGCGGCCTACGAGCAGTACTTC | CASTALRLAAYEQYF
TRBJ1-6 | NA | NA | TRBV28 | TGTGCCAGCACTCCCGGGGAGTCCAATAATTCACCCCTCCACTTT | CASTPGESNNSPLHF
TRBJ2-7 | NA | NA | TRBV6-5 | TGTGCCACCCGAGGGACTGGCGCCTACGAGCAGTACTTC | CATRGTGAYEQYF
TRBJ1-1 | NA | NA | TRBV5-5 | TGTGCCAGCAGCTTGCTTTCTGAAGCTTTCTTT | CASSLLSEAFF
TRBJ2-5 | TRBD1 | NA | TRBV11-3 | TGTGCCAGCAGCCTTGGGATCAGACAGGGCCAAGAGACCCAGTACTTC | CASSLGIRQGQETQYF
TRBJ2-3 | TRBD2 | NA | TRBV7-6 | TGTGCCAGCAGCCCCGGGACTAGTGCGGTTTCAGATACGCAGTATTTT | CASSPGTSAVSDTQYF
TRBJ2-1 | TRBD2 | NA | TRBV5-4 | TGTGCCAGCAGCATTCCGGGACTAGGGATGAATGAGCAGTTCTTC | CASSIPGLGMNEQFF